This T cell receptor (beta chain) originates from a study of T cell responses to AZD1222 COVID-19 vaccine. CDR1 and CDR2 (germline): LGHNA, YNFKEQ. V lost 1 base, J lost 3 bases, and 15 bases lay in between. The CDR3 length is 16 residues. Clones were sequenced by immunoSEQ multiplex PCR, and TCRdb holds only the in-frame ones, with some missing. This sample has 150,000 to 250,000 clones, with 93% found just once. This chain connects TRBV4-2 to TRBJ1-1; D is ambiguous. This clonotype was sampled from an adult who received the AZD1222 COVID-19 vaccine. This specimen was peripheral blood, taken 28 days after the second AZD1222 dose. DNA for the CDR3: TGTGCCAGCAGCCAAGGTAAAGGTGGTCGGGACACTGAAGCTTTCTTT. It encodes CASSQGKGGRDTEAFF.